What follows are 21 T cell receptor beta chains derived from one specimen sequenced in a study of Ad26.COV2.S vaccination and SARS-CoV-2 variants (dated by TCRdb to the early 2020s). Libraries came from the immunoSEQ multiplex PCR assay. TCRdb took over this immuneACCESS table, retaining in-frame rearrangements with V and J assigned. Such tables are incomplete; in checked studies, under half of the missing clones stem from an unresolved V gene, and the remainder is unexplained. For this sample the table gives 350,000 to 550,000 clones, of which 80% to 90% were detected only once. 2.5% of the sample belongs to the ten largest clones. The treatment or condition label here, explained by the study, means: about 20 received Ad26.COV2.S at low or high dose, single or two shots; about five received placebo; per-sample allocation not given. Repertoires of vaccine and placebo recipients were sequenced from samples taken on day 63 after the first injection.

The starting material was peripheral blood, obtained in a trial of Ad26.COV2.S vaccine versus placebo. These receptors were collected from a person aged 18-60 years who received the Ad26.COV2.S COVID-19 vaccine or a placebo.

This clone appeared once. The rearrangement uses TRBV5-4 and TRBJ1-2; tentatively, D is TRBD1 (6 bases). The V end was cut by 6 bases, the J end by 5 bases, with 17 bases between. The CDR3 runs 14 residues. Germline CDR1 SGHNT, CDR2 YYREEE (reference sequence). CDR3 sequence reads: CASTMDRSSYGYTF. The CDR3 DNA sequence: TGTGCCAGCACCATGGACAGATCGTCGTATGGCTACACCTTC.

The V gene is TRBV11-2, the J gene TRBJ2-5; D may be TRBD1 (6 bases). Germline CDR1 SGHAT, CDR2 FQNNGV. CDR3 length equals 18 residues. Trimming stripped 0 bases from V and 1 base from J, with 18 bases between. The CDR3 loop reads CASSLDPTSDSSQETQYF. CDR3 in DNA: TGTGCCAGCAGCTTAGACCCAACTTCGGACAGTTCCCAAGAGACCCAGTACTTC.

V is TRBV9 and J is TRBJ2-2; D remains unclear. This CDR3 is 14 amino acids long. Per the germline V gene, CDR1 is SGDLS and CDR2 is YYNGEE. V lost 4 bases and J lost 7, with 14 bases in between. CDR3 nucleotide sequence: TGTGCCAGCAGCTCCCAGCGCCGGTTCGGGGAGCTGTTTTTT. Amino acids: CASSSQRRFGELFF.

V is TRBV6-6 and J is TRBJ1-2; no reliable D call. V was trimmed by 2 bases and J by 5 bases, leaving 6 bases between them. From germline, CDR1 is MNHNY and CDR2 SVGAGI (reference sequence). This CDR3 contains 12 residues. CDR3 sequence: CASSYVGYGYTF. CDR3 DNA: TGTGCCAGCAGTTACGTGGGATATGGCTACACCTTC.

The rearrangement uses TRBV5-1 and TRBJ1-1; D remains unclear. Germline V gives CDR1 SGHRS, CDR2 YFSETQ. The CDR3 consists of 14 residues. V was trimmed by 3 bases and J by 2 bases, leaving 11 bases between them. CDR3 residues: CASSSLWINTEAFF. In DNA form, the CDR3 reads TGCGCCAGCAGCTCGTTGTGGATTAACACTGAAGCTTTCTTT.

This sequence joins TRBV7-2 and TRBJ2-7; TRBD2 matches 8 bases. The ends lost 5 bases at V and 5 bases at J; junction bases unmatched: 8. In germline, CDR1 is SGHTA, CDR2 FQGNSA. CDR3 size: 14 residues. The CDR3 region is CASSPGRVAHEQYF. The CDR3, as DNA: TGTGCCAGCAGCCCCGGGAGGGTCGCCCACGAGCAGTACTTC. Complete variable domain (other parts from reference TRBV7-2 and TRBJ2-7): GAGVSQSPSNKVTEKGKDVELRCDPISGHTALYWYRQSLGQGLEFLIYFQGNSAPDKSGLPSDRFSAERTGGSVSTLTIQRTQQEDSAVYLCASSPGRVAHEQYFGPGTRLTVT.

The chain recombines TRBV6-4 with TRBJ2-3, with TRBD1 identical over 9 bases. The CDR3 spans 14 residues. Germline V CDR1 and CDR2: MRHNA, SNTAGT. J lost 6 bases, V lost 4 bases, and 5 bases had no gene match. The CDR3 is CASSVGQGRDTQYF. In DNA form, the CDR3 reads TGTGCCAGCAGTGTGGGACAGGGAAGGGATACGCAGTATTTT.

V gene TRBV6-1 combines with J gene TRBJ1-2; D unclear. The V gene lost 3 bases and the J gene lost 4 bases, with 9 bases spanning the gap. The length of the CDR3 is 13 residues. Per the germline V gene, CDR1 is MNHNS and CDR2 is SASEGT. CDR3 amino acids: CASSDGPAYGYTF. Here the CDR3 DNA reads TGTGCCAGCAGTGACGGGCCCGCCTATGGCTACACCTTC.

The CDR3 loop is CASRRGPNQPQHF. CDR3 sequence (DNA): TGTGCCAGCAGACGGGGACCTAATCAGCCCCAGCATTTT. This rearrangement joins TRBV7-2 to TRBJ1-5; possible D gene TRBD1, 5 bases. V dropped 6 bases and J dropped 4 bases, with 10 bases sitting between them. Germline V gene sequence: CDR1 SGHTA, CDR2 FQGNSA. This CDR3 spans 13 amino acids. The full variable domain, rest sourced from reference TRBV7-2 and TRBJ1-5, is GAGVSQSPSNKVTEKGKDVELRCDPISGHTALYWYRQSLGQGLEFLIYFQGNSAPDKSGLPSDRFSAERTGGSVSTLTIQRTQQEDSAVYLCASRRGPNQPQHFGDGTRLSIL.

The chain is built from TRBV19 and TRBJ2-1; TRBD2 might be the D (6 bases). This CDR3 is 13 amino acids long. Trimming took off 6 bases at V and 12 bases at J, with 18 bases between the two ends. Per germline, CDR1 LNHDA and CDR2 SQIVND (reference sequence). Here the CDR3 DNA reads TGTGCCAGTAGCCCGAATGGGGGGTTTCCGCAGTTCTTC. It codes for CASSPNGGFPQFF.

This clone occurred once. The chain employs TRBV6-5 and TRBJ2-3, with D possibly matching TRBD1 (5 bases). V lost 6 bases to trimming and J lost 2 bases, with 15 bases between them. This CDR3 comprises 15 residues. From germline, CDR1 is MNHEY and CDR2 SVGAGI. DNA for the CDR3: TGTGCCAGCAGCCACCGGGCAGGGAACACAGATACGCAGTATTTT. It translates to CASSHRAGNTDTQYF.

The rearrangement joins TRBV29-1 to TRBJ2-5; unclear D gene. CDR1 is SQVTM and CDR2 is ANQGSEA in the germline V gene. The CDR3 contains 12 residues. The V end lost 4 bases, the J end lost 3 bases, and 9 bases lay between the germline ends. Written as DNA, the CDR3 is TGCAGCGTTGGGGCCTCAGAAGAGACCCAGTACTTC. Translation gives CSVGASEETQYF.

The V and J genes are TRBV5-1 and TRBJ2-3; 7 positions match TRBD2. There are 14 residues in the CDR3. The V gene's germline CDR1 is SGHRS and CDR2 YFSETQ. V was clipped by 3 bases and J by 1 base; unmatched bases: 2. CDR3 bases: TGCGCCAGCAGCTACCGGGGGGGCACAGATACGCAGTATTTT. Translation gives CASSYRGGTDTQYF.

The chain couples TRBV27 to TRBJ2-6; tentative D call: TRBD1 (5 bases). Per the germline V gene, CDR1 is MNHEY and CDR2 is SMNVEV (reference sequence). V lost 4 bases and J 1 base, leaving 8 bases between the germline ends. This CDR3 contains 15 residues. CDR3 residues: CASSWAGSGANVLTF. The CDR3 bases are TGTGCCAGCAGTTGGGCAGGGTCTGGGGCCAACGTCCTGACTTTC.

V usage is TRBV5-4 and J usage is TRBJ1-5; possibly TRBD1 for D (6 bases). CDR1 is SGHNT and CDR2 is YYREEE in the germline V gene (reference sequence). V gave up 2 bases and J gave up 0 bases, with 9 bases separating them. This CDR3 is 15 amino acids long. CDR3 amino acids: CASSFRRGSNQPQHF. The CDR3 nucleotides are TGTGCCAGCAGCTTTCGCAGGGGTAGCAATCAGCCCCAGCATTTT.

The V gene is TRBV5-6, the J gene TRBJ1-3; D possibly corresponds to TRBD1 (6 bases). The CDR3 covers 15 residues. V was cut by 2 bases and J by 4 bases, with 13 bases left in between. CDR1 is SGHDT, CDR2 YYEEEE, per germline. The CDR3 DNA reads TGTGCCAGCAGCTTTGGCAGGGGAGGAGGAAACACCATATATTTT. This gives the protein CASSFGRGGGNTIYF.

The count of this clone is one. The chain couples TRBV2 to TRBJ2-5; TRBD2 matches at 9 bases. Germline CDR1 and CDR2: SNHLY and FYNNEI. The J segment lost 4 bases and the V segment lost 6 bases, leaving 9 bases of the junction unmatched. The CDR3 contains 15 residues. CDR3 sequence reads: CASRGGLAFPETQYF. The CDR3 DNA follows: TGTGCCAGCAGAGGGGGACTAGCTTTTCCAGAGACCCAGTACTTC.

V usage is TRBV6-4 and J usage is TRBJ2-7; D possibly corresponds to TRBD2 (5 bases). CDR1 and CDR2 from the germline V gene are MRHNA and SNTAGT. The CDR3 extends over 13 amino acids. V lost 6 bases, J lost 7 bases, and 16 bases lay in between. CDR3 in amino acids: CASSPRGGLEQYF. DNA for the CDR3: TGTGCCAGCAGCCCCCGGGGTGGGCTTGAGCAGTACTTC.

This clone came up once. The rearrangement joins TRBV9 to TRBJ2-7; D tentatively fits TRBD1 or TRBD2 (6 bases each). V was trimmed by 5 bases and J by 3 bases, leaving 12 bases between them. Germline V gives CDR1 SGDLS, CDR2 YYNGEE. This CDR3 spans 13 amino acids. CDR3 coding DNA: TGTGCCAGCAGTCGGGGGCAAATCTACGAGCAGTACTTC. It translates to CASSRGQIYEQYF.

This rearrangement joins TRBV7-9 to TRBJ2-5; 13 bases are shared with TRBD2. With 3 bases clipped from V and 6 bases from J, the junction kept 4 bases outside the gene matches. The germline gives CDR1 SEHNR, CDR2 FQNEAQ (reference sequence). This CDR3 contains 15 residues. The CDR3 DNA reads TGTGCCAGCAGCTTGACTAGCGGGGGGTTCAAGACCCAGTACTTC. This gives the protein CASSLTSGGFKTQYF.

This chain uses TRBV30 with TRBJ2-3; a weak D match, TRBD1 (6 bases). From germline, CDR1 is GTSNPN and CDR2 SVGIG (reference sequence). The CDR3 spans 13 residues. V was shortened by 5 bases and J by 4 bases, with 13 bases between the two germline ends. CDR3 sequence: CAWGRGGSDTQYF. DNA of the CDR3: TGTGCCTGGGGCAGGGGCGGCTCAGATACGCAGTATTTT.